This TCR beta chain was sequenced in a study of CD8 T cells in Susac syndrome. Random hexamers were used to reverse transcribe the RNA input (about 0.45 to 1 ug). The method of amplification for TCR beta CDR3 was immunoSEQ multiplex PCR, covering 54 Vbeta and 13 Jbeta. TCRdb called the immunoSEQ multiplex PCR reads again in MiXCR, with one record for every CDR3 protein. The table has about 130,000 distinct CDR3 sequences, around 94% seen once. This CDR3 region has 14 residues. The V end was cut by 5 bases, the J end by 1 base, with 12 bases between. Germline V gene data show CDR1 as SGDLS and CDR2 as YYNGEE.

The sequence came from a human donor with multiple sclerosis. The sequencing sample was made of CD4+ T cells from PBMCs. The V and J genes are TRBV9 and TRBJ2-5, with a tentative D call TRBD1 (6 bases). CDR3 coding DNA: TGTGCCAGCAGTCTTCGAGGGGGCCAAGAGACCCAGTACTTC. It codes for CASSLRGGQETQYF.